This TCR beta chain was found in a study of blood T cell repertoires in COVID-19. Looking at the study overall: Samples taken during acute and convalescent COVID-19 were collected in the United States, Italy and Spain. Sources were T cells, B-cell-depleted T cells, or PBMCs; the material itself was cDNA or gDNA.

Trimming cost V 4 bases and J 0 bases, with 17 bases left between them. Germline V gives CDR1 SGDLS, CDR2 YYNGEE. The CDR3 is 16 amino acids. As processed by the authors: Amplification from reference gene primers served as the basis for estimated nucleated cell counts. TCRdb's copy holds only in-frame clones and misses some; the assay was immunoSEQ multiplex PCR. V and J calls and clone size are given by that table; D and trimming were obtained from the DNA. This sample carries some 260,000 clones, 70% to 90% of them seen once, and the ten largest clones take approximately 1.3%. The chain has TRBV9 and TRBJ2-7, with D tentatively TRBD2 (5 bases). The receptor comes from a man older than 75 with acute or convalescent COVID-19. Sequencing was carried out using peripheral blood. The CDR3 coding sequence is TGTGCCAGCAGCCCTCGGGCGGACTGGAGCTCCTACGAGCAGTACTTC. Amino acid sequence: CASSPRADWSSYEQYF.